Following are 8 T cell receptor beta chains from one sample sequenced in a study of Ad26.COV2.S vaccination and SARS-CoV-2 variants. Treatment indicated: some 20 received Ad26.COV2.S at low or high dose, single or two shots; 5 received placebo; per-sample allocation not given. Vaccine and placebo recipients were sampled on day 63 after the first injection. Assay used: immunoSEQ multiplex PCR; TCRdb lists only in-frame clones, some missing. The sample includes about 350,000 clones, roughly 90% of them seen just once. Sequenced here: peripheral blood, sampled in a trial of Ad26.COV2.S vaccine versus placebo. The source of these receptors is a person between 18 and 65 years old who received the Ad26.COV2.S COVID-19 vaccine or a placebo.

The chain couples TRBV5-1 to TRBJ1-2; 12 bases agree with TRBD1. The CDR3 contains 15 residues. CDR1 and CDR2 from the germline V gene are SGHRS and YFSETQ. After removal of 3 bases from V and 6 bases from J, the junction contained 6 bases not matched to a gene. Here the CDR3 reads CASSSPGQGANGYTF. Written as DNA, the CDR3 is TGCGCCAGCAGCTCACCGGGACAGGGGGCGAATGGCTACACCTTC.

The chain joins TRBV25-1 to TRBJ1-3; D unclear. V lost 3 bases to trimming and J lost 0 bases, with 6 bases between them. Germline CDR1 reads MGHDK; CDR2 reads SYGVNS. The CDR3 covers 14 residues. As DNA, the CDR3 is TGTGCCAGCAGTGATGCGATCTCTGGAAACACCATATATTTT. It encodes CASSDAISGNTIYF.

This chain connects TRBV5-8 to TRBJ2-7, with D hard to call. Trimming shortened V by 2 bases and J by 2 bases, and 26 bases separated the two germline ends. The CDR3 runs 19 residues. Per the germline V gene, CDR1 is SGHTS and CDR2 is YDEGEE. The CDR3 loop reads CASSLDQDPWGLTPYEQYF. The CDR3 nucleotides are TGTGCCAGCAGCTTAGACCAGGATCCCTGGGGATTAACTCCCTACGAGCAGTACTTC.

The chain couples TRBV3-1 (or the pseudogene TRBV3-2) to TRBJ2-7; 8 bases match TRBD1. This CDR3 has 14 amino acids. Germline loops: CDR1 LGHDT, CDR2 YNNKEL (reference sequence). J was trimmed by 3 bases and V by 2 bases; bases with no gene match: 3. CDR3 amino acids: CASSQPGQDYEQYF. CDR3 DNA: TGTGCCAGCAGCCAACCGGGACAGGACTACGAGCAGTACTTC.

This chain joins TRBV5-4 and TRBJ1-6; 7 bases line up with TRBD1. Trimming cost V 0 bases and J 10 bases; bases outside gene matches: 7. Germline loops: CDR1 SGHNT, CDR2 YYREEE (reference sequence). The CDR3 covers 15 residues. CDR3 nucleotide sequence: TGTGCCAGCAGCTTGGACCACGACAGGGCATCACCCCTCCACTTT. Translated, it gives CASSLDHDRASPLHF. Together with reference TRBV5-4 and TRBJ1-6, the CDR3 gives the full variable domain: ETGVTQSPTHLIKTRGQQVTLRCSSQSGHNTVSWYQQALGQGPQFIFQYYREEENGRGNFPPRFSGLQFPNYSSELNVNALELDDSALYLCASSLDHDRASPLHFGNGTRLTVT.

CDR3 in amino acids: CATSREVWLGQVNAMNTEAFF. DNA for the CDR3: TGTGCCACCAGCAGAGAGGTCTGGCTGGGACAGGTTAATGCTATGAACACTGAAGCTTTCTTT. This chain joins TRBV15 and TRBJ1-1; 8 nucleotides line up with TRBD1. This CDR3 region has 21 residues. CDR1 LNHNV and CDR2 YYDKDF come from the germline V gene (reference sequence). V was pared by 0 bases and J by 0 bases, with 18 bases of the junction left unmatched.

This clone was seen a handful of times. The CDR3, as DNA: TGCACCAGCAGCCCAATCAATCCACAGGGAAGAGAAGTCGTCACATACACCTTC. Its protein product is CTSSPINPQGREVVTYTF. The chain combines TRBV1 with TRBJ1-2; the tabulated D call, TRBD1, remains unverified against the DNA. TRBV1 is labeled a pseudogene. The CDR3 extends over 18 amino acids.

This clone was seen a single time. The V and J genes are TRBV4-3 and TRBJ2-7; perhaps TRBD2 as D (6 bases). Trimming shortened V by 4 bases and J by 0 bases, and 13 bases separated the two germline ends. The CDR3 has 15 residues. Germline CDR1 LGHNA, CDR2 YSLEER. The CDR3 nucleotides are TGCGCCAGCAGCCGGGAGGCGGGAAGCTCCTACGAGCAGTACTTC. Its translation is CASSREAGSSYEQYF.